The present T cell receptor beta chain was sequenced within a study of shared clonotypes between healthy human individuals. Worth noting for this clone: In the same sample, other DNA sequences code for this CDR3.

Assay used: immunoSEQ multiplex PCR; TCRdb lists only in-frame clones, some missing. The data show roughly 2.1 million clones, approximately 94% seen once. Naive CD8 cells comprised CD45RO-negative, CCR7-positively selected cells, excluding terminally differentiated effector memory CD45RA+ cells. Germline V lookup: CDR1 SEHNR, CDR2 FQNEAQ (reference sequence). The CDR3 sequence is 12 residues long. With 6 bases removed from V and 3 bases from J, the gap between germline ends came to 6 bases. V is TRBV7-9 and J is TRBJ2-1; D gene ambiguous. Sequenced sample: naive CD8+ T cells from PBMCs. This TCR was recovered from a young man in good health. Some clones in this sample may be carry-over from other donors' samples. The CDR3 DNA reads as TGTGCCAGCAGATCCGACTACAATGAGCAGTTCTTC. It is translated as CASRSDYNEQFF.